These 5 T cell receptor beta chains came from one sample sequenced in a study of blood T cells in healthy people across ages. A second PCR, run for about 6 to 12 cycles, used a sample-barcoded 5' primer plus a J-beta primer mix. One entry per CDR3 protein, called by TCRdb with MiXCR from the 5' RACE reads. The data contain around 1,700,000 distinct CDR3 sequences, 25% to 30% of them singletons. The sample was blood. These receptors came from a woman in her 30s in good health.

With regard to this clonotype: An end of the junction does not agree with germline; a read error may underlie this. V gene TRBV5-1 combines with J gene TRBJ1-5; possible D gene TRBD1, 6 bases. The CDR3 has 15 amino acids. The germline V gene encodes CDR1 SGHRS and CDR2 YFSETQ. The DNA for the CDR3 is TGCGCCAGAAGCCTCACAGGGATCAGCAATCAGTCCCAGCATTTT. Translated: CARSLTGISNQSQHF.

This clonotype was seen only a few times. This chain joins TRBV27 and TRBJ2-7; 10 bases fit TRBD2. This CDR3 has 13 amino acids. Germline trimming cut 8 bases from V and 3 bases from J; bases unmatched to any gene: 4. Germline-derived CDR1 and CDR2 are MNHEY and SMNVEV (reference sequence). CDR3 sequence: CASGTSAGYEQYF. DNA for the CDR3: TGTGCCAGCGGGACTAGCGCGGGCTACGAGCAGTACTTC.

This chain connects TRBV25-1 to TRBJ1-2, with 8 bases matching TRBD1. V was clipped by 1 base and J by 5 bases; unmatched bases: 6. CDR3 length equals 15 residues. Germline lookup yields CDR1 MGHDK and CDR2 SYGVNS. The chain's CDR3 is CASSEFFGTGYGYTF. The CDR3, as DNA: TGTGCCAGCAGTGAATTTTTTGGGACAGGATATGGCTACACCTTC.

On this clonotype itself: One end of the junction fails to match germline, which may point to a read error. This chain links TRBV5-1 with TRBJ1-2; 7 positions match TRBD1. The CDR3 contains 15 residues. The V gene's germline CDR1 is SGHRS and CDR2 YFSETQ. The CDR3 sequence: CATRPSTGPSYGHTF. For the CDR3, the DNA is TGCGCCACCAGACCTTCGACAGGGCCAAGCTATGGCCACACCTTC.

The J gene is TRBJ1-2, the V gene TRBV4-3; 7 bases align to TRBD1. The CDR3 extends over 15 amino acids. Germline V gives CDR1 LGHNA, CDR2 YSLEER. With V trimmed by 4 bases and J by 3 bases, 8 bases remained unmatched. DNA for the CDR3: TGCGCCAGCAGCCCATGGGGACAGCCGTACTATGGCTACACCTTC. As protein: CASSPWGQPYYGYTF.